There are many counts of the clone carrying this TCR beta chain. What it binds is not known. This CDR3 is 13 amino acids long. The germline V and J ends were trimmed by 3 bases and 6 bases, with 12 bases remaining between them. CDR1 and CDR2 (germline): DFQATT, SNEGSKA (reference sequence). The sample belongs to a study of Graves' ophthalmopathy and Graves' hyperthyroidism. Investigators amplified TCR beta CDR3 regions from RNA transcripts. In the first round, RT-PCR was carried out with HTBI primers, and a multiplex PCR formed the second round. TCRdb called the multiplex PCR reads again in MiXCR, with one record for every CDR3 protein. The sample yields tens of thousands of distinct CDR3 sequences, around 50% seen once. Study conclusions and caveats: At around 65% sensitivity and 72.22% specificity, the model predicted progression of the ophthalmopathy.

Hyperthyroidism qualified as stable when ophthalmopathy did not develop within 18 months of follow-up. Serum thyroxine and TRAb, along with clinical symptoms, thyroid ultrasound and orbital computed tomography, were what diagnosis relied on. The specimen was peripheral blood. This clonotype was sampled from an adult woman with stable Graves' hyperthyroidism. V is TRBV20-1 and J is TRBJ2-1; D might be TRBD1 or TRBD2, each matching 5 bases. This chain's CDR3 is CSARGDYFNEQFF. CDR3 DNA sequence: TGCAGTGCTAGGGGGGATTATTTCAATGAGCAGTTCTTC.